Listed here are 27 T cell receptor beta chains from one sample, sequenced in a study of cytomegalovirus exposure and HLA in healthy donors. The PCR contained 60 Vbeta and 13 Jbeta primers. TCRdb's copy holds only in-frame clones and misses some; the assay was immunoSEQ multiplex PCR. The sample has roughly 120,000 clones, approximately 80% seen once. The sequencing input was PBMCs. These receptor sequences come from a human donor in good health.

The chain recombines TRBV19 with TRBJ2-7; TRBD1 matches at 8 bases. Germline trimming cut 3 bases from V and 3 bases from J; bases unmatched to any gene: 10. Germline V lookup: CDR1 LNHDA, CDR2 SQIVND (reference sequence). The CDR3 has 16 residues. CDR3 bases: TGTGCCAGTAGTATCGGACAGGGTATTGCCGGCTACGAGCAGTACTTC. It yields the protein CASSIGQGIAGYEQYF.

The CDR3 DNA reads TGCGCCAGCAGCTTGTACCATCCGGGACAGGGCGCCTACGAGCAGTACTTC. Protein product: CASSLYHPGQGAYEQYF. The chain employs TRBV5-1 and TRBJ2-7, with 9 nucleotides matching TRBD1. After removal of 1 base from V and 2 bases from J, the junction contained 10 bases not matched to a gene. Germline V gives CDR1 SGHRS, CDR2 YFSETQ. This CDR3 has 17 residues.

The CDR3 spells CASSFPGGWTGELFF. For the CDR3, the DNA is TGCGCCAGCAGCTTTCCGGGAGGTTGGACCGGGGAGCTGTTTTTT. The V and J genes are TRBV5-1 and TRBJ2-2; 7 bases line up with TRBD2. Trimming cost V 2 bases and J 5 bases; bases outside gene matches: 6. This CDR3 is 15 amino acids long. Germline CDR1 reads SGHRS; CDR2 reads YFSETQ.

The genes are TRBV5-1 and TRBJ1-6; TRBD1 aligns across 10 bases. Germline loops: CDR1 SGHRS, CDR2 YFSETQ. The CDR3 totals 16 residues. V shed 3 bases and J 6 bases; nucleotides not matched to a gene: 6. The CDR3 reads CASSSGQGDANSPLHF. As DNA, the CDR3 is TGCGCCAGCAGCTCCGGACAGGGGGATGCTAATTCACCCCTCCACTTT.

In regard to this clone: Other DNA sequences from this sample encode an identical CDR3 as well. The chain carries TRBV5-1 and TRBJ1-1; weak D call: TRBD1 (6 bases). V was trimmed by 4 bases and J by 2 bases, leaving 12 bases between them. The germline V gene has CDR1 SGHRS and CDR2 YFSETQ. The CDR3 runs 14 residues. This CDR3 reads CASSGGAVNTEAFF. In nucleotides, the CDR3 is TGCGCCAGCAGCGGGGGGGCGGTAAACACTGAAGCTTTCTTT.

The chain carries TRBV6-5 and TRBJ2-5; maybe TRBD2 (6 bases). The CDR3 runs 15 residues. V was shortened by 6 bases and J by 5 bases, with 19 bases between the two germline ends. Germline CDR1 MNHEY, CDR2 SVGAGI. CDR3 coding DNA: TGTGCCAGCAGGTCCCCCGGGGGTGGTCAGGAGACCCAGTACTTC. Translating it yields CASRSPGGGQETQYF.

In this sample, this clone turned up once. This sequence joins TRBV4-2 and TRBJ2-1, with D unclear. Trimming stripped 0 bases from V and 5 bases from J, with 11 bases between. Germline V gives CDR1 LGHNA, CDR2 YNFKEQ. The CDR3 totals 15 residues. The CDR3 region is CASSQDSWRNNEQFF. The CDR3 nucleotides are TGTGCCAGCAGCCAAGATAGCTGGAGAAACAATGAGCAGTTCTTC.

V and J are TRBV5-5 and TRBJ1-1; TRBD1 might be the D (5 bases). Germline CDR1 reads SGHKS; CDR2 reads YYEKEE (reference sequence). The CDR3 sequence is 13 residues long. Trimming removed 5 bases from V and 5 bases from J, with 13 bases in between. CDR3 coding DNA: TGTGCCAGCAGTTCTCTGACAGAAACTGAAGCTTTCTTT. This translates into CASSSLTETEAFF.

The chain uses TRBV9 and TRBJ1-1; D is perhaps TRBD1 (6 bases). CDR1 and CDR2 from the germline V gene are SGDLS and YYNGEE. Trimming pared 0 bases from V and 1 base from J, leaving 10 bases between. The CDR3 runs to 15 residues. The CDR3 protein is CASSVVGTQNTEAFF. In DNA, the CDR3 is TGTGCCAGCAGCGTAGTAGGGACACAGAACACTGAAGCTTTCTTT.

This chain links TRBV10-3 with TRBJ1-1; TRBD1 might be the D (6 bases). The germline V gene has CDR1 ENHRY and CDR2 SYGVKD. V was trimmed by 6 bases and J by 7 bases, leaving 21 bases between them. The CDR3 covers 15 residues. This chain's CDR3 is CAIRGTGTPFSEAFF. CDR3 DNA: TGTGCCATCAGAGGAACCGGGACACCGTTTAGTGAAGCTTTCTTT.

The rearrangement uses TRBV7-2 and TRBJ1-2, with TRBD1 matching 9 bases. With V trimmed by 5 bases and J by 1 base, 14 bases remained unmatched. From germline, CDR1 is SGHTA and CDR2 FQGNSA. The CDR3 extends over 18 amino acids. The CDR3 DNA reads TGTGCCAGCAGCCCCGGCCGGGACAGGGTCTTGGTTAACTATGGCTACACCTTC. The encoded protein is CASSPGRDRVLVNYGYTF.

This chain joins TRBV19 and TRBJ2-3; 9 nucleotides line up with TRBD1. The CDR3 consists of 16 residues. The V gene end was trimmed by 7 bases and the J gene end by 2 bases; junction bases not matched to a gene: 10. CDR1 LNHDA and CDR2 SQIVND come from the germline V gene (reference sequence). The CDR3: CASNHPGQGYTDTQYF. The CDR3 DNA is TGTGCCAGTAATCATCCGGGACAGGGATACACAGATACGCAGTATTTT.

The gene calls are TRBV5-1 and TRBJ2-5; TRBD1 aligns across 12 bases. The germline gives CDR1 SGHRS, CDR2 YFSETQ. This CDR3 contains 15 residues. The junction had 7 bases not matched to a gene; V was cut back by 5 bases and J by 5 bases. CDR3 residues: CASRTGTGGQETQYF. The CDR3 DNA sequence: TGCGCCAGCAGAACCGGGACAGGGGGCCAGGAGACCCAGTACTTC.

The V gene is TRBV10-3, the J gene TRBJ1-1; 7 nucleotides line up with TRBD1. This CDR3 has 12 residues. CDR1 and CDR2 (germline): ENHRY, SYGVKD. V lost 6 bases and J lost 9; bases outside the gene matches: 7. DNA of the CDR3: TGTGCCATCAGCGCTGGACAGGCGCAAGCTTTCTTT. Protein product: CAISAGQAQAFF.

The chain employs TRBV10-2 and TRBJ1-4, with D possibly matching TRBD1 (5 bases). Between the trimmed V and J ends, which lost 5 bases and 7 bases, there was a span of 14 bases. The CDR3 has 14 amino acids. Germline V gives CDR1 WSHSY, CDR2 SAAADI. The CDR3 region has the DNA TGCGCCAGCAGTATCAGGGCCGTAGGTGAAAAACTGTTTTTT. It specifies CASSIRAVGEKLFF.

The chain couples TRBV5-1 to TRBJ1-2; D is ambiguous. Germline CDR1 and CDR2: SGHRS and YFSETQ. The CDR3 extends over 12 amino acids. Trimming cost V 2 bases and J 7 bases, with 9 bases left between them. CDR3 sequence: CASSFTGRGYTF. In DNA, the CDR3 is TGCGCCAGCAGCTTCACGGGTCGTGGCTACACCTTC.

V is TRBV7-6 and J is TRBJ2-7; 9 bases fit TRBD1. The CDR3 covers 14 residues. The trim removed 5 bases at V and 5 bases at J, leaving 7 bases unmatched. CDR1 and CDR2 from the germline V gene are SGHVS and FNYEAQ. The CDR3 sequence: CASSTGTGINEQYF. The CDR3, as DNA: TGTGCCAGCAGCACCGGGACAGGGATCAACGAGCAGTACTTC.

This clone was counted only a few times. The chain combines TRBV27 with TRBJ2-2; maybe TRBD2 (5 bases). This CDR3 region has 18 residues. The germline gives CDR1 MNHEY, CDR2 SMNVEV (reference sequence). Trimming shortened V by 5 bases and J by 1 base, and 20 bases separated the two germline ends. The CDR3 DNA follows: TGTGCCAGCAGTCCTCCGATTTGGCGCCGGGGGAACACCGGGGAGCTGTTTTTT. It specifies CASSPPIWRRGNTGELFF.

V gene TRBV7-6 combines with J gene TRBJ2-5; D remains ambiguous. Between the trimmed V and J ends, which lost 5 bases and 5 bases, there was a span of 9 bases. This CDR3 is 12 amino acids long. Germline V gene lookup returns CDR1 SGHVS and CDR2 FNYEAQ. This chain's CDR3 is CASSLEEETQYF. As DNA, the CDR3 is TGTGCCAGCAGCCTTGAGGAGGAGACCCAGTACTTC. The entire variable domain, with the rest obtained from reference TRBV7-6 and TRBJ2-5, is as follows: GAGVSQSPRYKVTKRGQDVALRCDPISGHVSLYWYRQALGQGPEFLTYFNYEAQQDKSGLPNDRFSAERPEGSISTLTIQRTEQRDSAMYRCASSLEEETQYFGPGTRLLVL.

On this clone: This sample includes further DNA sequences coding for the same CDR3. The chain uses TRBV28 and TRBJ2-3; no definite D call. This CDR3 region has 12 residues. The V and J ends lost 4 bases and 3 bases respectively, with 5 bases between them. The V gene's germline CDR1 is MDHEN and CDR2 SYDVKM. The chain's CDR3 is CASSSGTDTQYF. DNA for the CDR3: TGTGCCAGCAGTTCCGGGACAGATACGCAGTATTTT.

V usage is TRBV19 and J usage is TRBJ2-7, with 8 bases aligning to TRBD2. CDR1 is LNHDA, CDR2 SQIVND, per germline (reference sequence). V lost 4 bases, J lost 7 bases, and 15 bases stayed unmatched. The CDR3 has 16 amino acids. The CDR3 region has the DNA TGTGCCAGTAGTACCCCGGGTAGCGGGAAAGGAGGGGAGCAGTACTTC. Amino acid sequence: CASSTPGSGKGGEQYF.

The chain joins TRBV5-4 to TRBJ2-1; D unresolved. CDR3 length equals 13 residues. V gave up 2 bases and J gave up 4 bases, with 7 bases separating them. CDR1 is SGHNT, CDR2 YYREEE, per germline (reference sequence). The CDR3 is CASSFQTYNEQFF. CDR3 coding DNA: TGTGCCAGCAGCTTTCAGACATACAATGAGCAGTTCTTC.

The chain couples TRBV7-2 to TRBJ2-3, with 10 nucleotides matching TRBD2. Germline V gene lookup returns CDR1 SGHTA and CDR2 FQGNSA. CDR3 size: 15 residues. Trimming removed 6 bases from V and 4 bases from J; junction bases left unmatched: 7. CDR3 region: CASRVGLAGADTQYF. The DNA for the CDR3 is TGTGCCAGCAGGGTCGGGCTAGCGGGAGCAGATACGCAGTATTTT.

CDR3 coding DNA: TGTGCCAGCAGCCCCCGGGACAGGTCCCACGAGCAGTACTTC. Translation gives CASSPRDRSHEQYF. V is TRBV7-9 and J is TRBJ2-7; 8 bases are shared with TRBD1. The junction had 8 bases not matched to a gene; V was cut back by 5 bases and J by 5 bases. CDR1 and CDR2 (germline): SEHNR, FQNEAQ (reference sequence). This CDR3 is 14 amino acids long. The variable domain in full, completed from reference TRBV7-9 and TRBJ2-7, reads DTGVSQNPRHKITKRGQNVTFRCDPISEHNRLYWYRQTLGQGPEFLTYFQNEAQLEKSRLLSDRFSAERPKGSFSTLEIQRTEQGDSAMYLCASSPRDRSHEQYFGPGTRLTVT.

J is TRBJ1-3 and V is TRBV10-3; 7 bases are shared with TRBD1. J gave up 4 bases and V 4 bases, and 4 bases lay outside the gene matches. The CDR3 sequence is 14 residues long. Looked up from germline, CDR1 is ENHRY and CDR2 is SYGVKD. The CDR3, as DNA: TGTGCCATCAGTGGACAGGGAGAAGGAAACACCATATATTTT. Its translation: CAISGQGEGNTIYF.

The chain is built from TRBV27 and TRBJ1-5; no definite D call. This CDR3 spans 13 amino acids. Germline lookup yields CDR1 MNHEY and CDR2 SMNVEV (reference sequence). The ends were cut back, 6 bases at V and 3 bases at J, with 9 bases in the middle. Here the CDR3 DNA reads TGTGCCAGCAGCCCCCGGGACAATCAGCCCCAGCATTTT. This encodes CASSPRDNQPQHF.

The chain links TRBV10-3 to TRBJ2-1, with a tentative D call TRBD2 (7 bases). Germline values: CDR1 ENHRY, CDR2 SYGVKD. Trimming took 5 bases from V and 5 from J, leaving 22 bases between them. The CDR3 loop spans 17 amino acids. The CDR3 loop is CAISQRGGSSGNNEQFF. CDR3 nucleotide sequence: TGTGCCATCAGTCAAAGAGGGGGGTCTAGCGGTAACAATGAGCAGTTCTTC.